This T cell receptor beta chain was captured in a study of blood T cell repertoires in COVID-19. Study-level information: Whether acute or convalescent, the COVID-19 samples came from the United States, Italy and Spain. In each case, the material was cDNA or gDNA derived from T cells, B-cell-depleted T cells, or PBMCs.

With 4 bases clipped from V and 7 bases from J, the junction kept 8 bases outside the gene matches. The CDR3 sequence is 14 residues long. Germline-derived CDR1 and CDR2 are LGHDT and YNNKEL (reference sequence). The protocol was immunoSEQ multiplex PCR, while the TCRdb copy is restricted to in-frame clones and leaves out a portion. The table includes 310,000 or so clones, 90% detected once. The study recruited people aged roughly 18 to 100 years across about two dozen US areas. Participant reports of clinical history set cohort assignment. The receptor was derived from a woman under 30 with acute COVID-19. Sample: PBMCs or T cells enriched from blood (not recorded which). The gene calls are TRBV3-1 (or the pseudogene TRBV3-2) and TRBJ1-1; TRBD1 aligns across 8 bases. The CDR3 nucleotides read TGTGCCAGCAGCCTTACACAGGGGGGAGTTGAAGCTTTCTTT. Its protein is CASSLTQGGVEAFF.